These T cell receptor beta chains were read from a single sample in a study of shared clonotypes between healthy human individuals. TCRdb's table, derived via immunoSEQ multiplex PCR, lists solely in-frame clones and lacks some. Altogether 850,000 to 1,100,000 clones are present, around three quarters being singletons, with the ten largest covering over 0.8%. Material for sequencing was memory CD4+ T cells from PBMCs. These receptors all stem from a young man in good health. Some clones in this sample may be carry-over from other donors' samples. Both conserved end residues are part of each CDR3. The D gene is left open where the match is weak. Expanded clones get a size class; other rows say once, few or many, or leave the size out.

.,once,TRBV19,15,TRBJ2-1,TGTGCCAGTAGTACGGAGGCCGGGACTCGTAATGAGCAGTTCTTC,CASSTEAGTRNEQFF
.,.,TRBV27,13,TRBJ1-1,TGTGCCAGCAGTTTAAAGGGCTGGGGTGAAGCTTTCTTT,CASSLKGWGEAFF
TRBD2,.,TRBV5-1,21,TRBJ2-2,TGCGCCAGCAGCTTAAGATGGTGGAAGGGATCCAGCGGGAAGGACACCGGGGAGCTGTTTTTT,CASSLRWWKGSSGKDTGELFF
.,.,TRBV30,14,TRBJ2-7,TGTGCCTGGAGCGTCGGCCCTTACCCCTACGAGCAGTACTTC,CAWSVGPYPYEQYF
.,.,TRBV10-3,14,TRBJ2-1,TGTGCCATCAGTCAAAGGGACTCCACCGATGAGCAGTTCTTC,CAISQRDSTDEQFF
TRBD2,.,TRBV4-3,17,TRBJ2-7,TGCGCCAGCAGCCAAGGAGCGGGCAGCGGGGTCCGCTACGAGCAGTACTTC,CASSQGAGSGVRYEQYF
.,.,TRBV7-3,14,TRBJ2-5,TGTGCCAGCAGCTTAGGTACGCTCCCGGAGACCCAGTACTTC,CASSLGTLPETQYF
.,.,TRBV27,16,TRBJ1-3,TGTGCCAGCAGACCCCTGATTAACCCTTCTGGAAACACCATATATTTT,CASRPLINPSGNTIYF
TRBD2,.,TRBV6-6,15,TRBJ2-7,TGTGCCAGCAGTGGGTCGGAGCGGGACGCCTACGAGCAGTACTTC,CASSGSERDAYEQYF
.,.,TRBV5-1,14,TRBJ2-3,TGCGCCAGCAGTAGGGACGCTAGCACAGATACGCAGTATTTT,CASSRDASTDTQYF
.,.,TRBV4-1,15,TRBJ2-7,TGCGCCAGCAGCCAATTAGGGGCAGGGGGGAACGAGCAGTACTTC,CASSQLGAGGNEQYF
.,.,TRBV5-1,13,TRBJ2-1,TGCGCCAGCAGCTCAGAACCCTTCAATGAGCAGTTCTTC,CASSSEPFNEQFF
.,.,TRBV4-1,17,TRBJ2-6,TGCGCCAGCAGCCAAGATTGGACTAACTCTGGGGCCAACGTCCTGACTTTC,CASSQDWTNSGANVLTF
TRBD2,.,TRBV10-3,16,TRBJ2-5,TGTGCCATCAGTGAGTCGGTCCTAGCGGGAGGTGAGACCCAGTACTTC,CAISESVLAGGETQYF
.,once,TRBV6-5,16,TRBJ2-3,TGTGCCAGCAGTTACTGGTTCGGGAACAGGGAAGATACGCAGTATTTT,CASSYWFGNREDTQYF
TRBD2,once,TRBV7-9,15,TRBJ2-2,TGTGCCAGCAGCCGATGGACTAGCGACGCCGGGGAGCTGTTTTTT,CASSRWTSDAGELFF
.,.,TRBV6-1,13,TRBJ2-3,TGTGCCAGCAGGGACGGCCGCACAGATACGCAGTATTTT,CASRDGRTDTQYF
.,.,TRBV5-4,15,TRBJ2-5,TGTGCCAGCAGCCGGACAGTTGGGCACCAAGAGACCCAGTACTTC,CASSRTVGHQETQYF
.,.,TRBV13,16,TRBJ2-1,TGTGCCAGCAGCCCCCGGACTTCCAGCTCCTACAATGAGCAGTTCTTC,CASSPRTSSSYNEQFF
.,.,TRBV14,14,TRBJ1-5,TGTGCCAGCAGCCCGACCGCGGCGGGACAGCCCCAGCATTTT,CASSPTAAGQPQHF
TRBD2,.,TRBV5-6,15,TRBJ2-1,TGTGCCAGCAGCCCGGGACTAGCGGGGAAAAATGAGCAGTTCTTC,CASSPGLAGKNEQFF
TRBD2,.,TRBV27,17,TRBJ2-2,TGTGCCAGCAGTTCGGGACTAGCGGGAGGGAACACCGGGGAGCTGTTTTTT,CASSSGLAGGNTGELFF
TRBD2,.,TRBV30,15,TRBJ2-5,TGTGCCTGGAGTCGACTAGCAAAAAACCAAGAGACCCAGTACTTC,CAWSRLAKNQETQYF
TRBD1,.,TRBV27,17,TRBJ1-2,TGTGCCAGCGGCCCCGGGCAGGGGGCCTTCGGTGACTATGGCTACACCTTC,CASGPGQGAFGDYGYTF
.,.,TRBV10-3,13,TRBJ2-5,TGTGCCATCAGTGGTAACAGCCAAGAGACCCAGTACTTC,CAISGNSQETQYF
.,.,TRBV5-4,16,TRBJ2-3,TGTGCCAGCAGCTTGCCCCGGACGAGGTCGACAGATACGCAGTATTTT,CASSLPRTRSTDTQYF
.,.,TRBV5-1,15,TRBJ1-1,TGCGCCAGCAGCGGGGGACACCTCCCGAACACTGAAGCTTTCTTT,CASSGGHLPNTEAFF
.,.,TRBV7-9,15,TRBJ2-3,TGTGCCAGCAGCGAATCCCGGGTGAGCCGCTTGACGCAGTATTTT,CASSESRVSRLTQYF
TRBD1,few,TRBV5-1,14,TRBJ1-1,TGCGCCAGCAGCTCCCTACCAGGGGGAGCGGAAGCTTTCTTT,CASSSLPGGAEAFF
TRBD2,.,TRBV6-4,15,TRBJ2-1,TGTGCCAGCAGCGTAGTAGCGGGACTCTACAATGAGCAGTTCTTC,CASSVVAGLYNEQFF
TRBD2,.,TRBV4-2,17,TRBJ2-5,TGTGCCAGCAGCCATCTGGGCCAGCGGGAGGGCCGAGAGACCCAGTACTTC,CASSHLGQREGRETQYF
TRBD1,few,TRBV19,17,TRBJ2-2,TGTGCCAGTAGTATAGGGGCAGGGGGCGGATATACCGGGGAGCTGTTTTTT,CASSIGAGGGYTGELFF
.,once,TRBV27,15,TRBJ2-7,TGTGCCAGCAGTTCGGCGACGGTCTACCGCTACGAGCAGTACTTC,CASSSATVYRYEQYF
.,.,TRBV7-3,15,TRBJ2-3,TGTGCCAGCAACTATCCGGGGATCGGCACAGATACGCAGTATTTT,CASNYPGIGTDTQYF
TRBD2,.,TRBV4-1,17,TRBJ2-1,TGCGCCAGCAGCCAAGGATTAGCGGGAGGGCCATACAATGAGCAGTTCTTC,CASSQGLAGGPYNEQFF
.,.,TRBV4-1,14,TRBJ2-4,TGCGCCAGCAGCCAAGGGGGGCTGGGGAACATTCAGTACTTC,CASSQGGLGNIQYF
.,.,TRBV28,12,TRBJ1-2,TGTGCCAGCAGTTTGTTCATCTATGGCTACACCTTC,CASSLFIYGYTF
.,.,TRBV5-1,15,TRBJ1-6,TGCGCCAGCAGCTCTAGGACAGAGCTCGAATCACCCCTCCACTTT,CASSSRTELESPLHF
.,.,TRBV5-1,14,TRBJ1-2,TGCGCCAGCAGCTCGGACGGGGAAGGGTATGGCTACACCTTC,CASSSDGEGYGYTF
TRBD1,.,TRBV5-1,18,TRBJ1-1,TGCGCCAGCAGCTTACCCGGGACAGGGGGAAGAAGAAACACTGAAGCTTTCTTT,CASSLPGTGGRRNTEAFF
TRBD1,.,TRBV18,15,TRBJ2-7,TGTGCCAGCTCCCCAACCGGGACAGGGACCTACGAGCAGTACTTC,CASSPTGTGTYEQYF
.,many,TRBV11-2,15,TRBJ1-5,TGTGCCAGCAGCTCGGTGCGGCACGGCAATCAGCCCCAGCATTTT,CASSSVRHGNQPQHF
TRBD2,few,TRBV27,18,TRBJ2-7,TGTGCCAGCAGACAGGGACTAGCGGGAGAAGTGCGGTACTACGAGCAGTACTTC,CASRQGLAGEVRYYEQYF
.,.,TRBV7-3,14,TRBJ1-2,TGTGCCAGCAGCTTAGTTTCAAGACTTCATGGCTACACCTTC,CASSLVSRLHGYTF
.,.,TRBV27,15,TRBJ2-2,TGTGCCAGCAGTTTATCAGGACAGACCACCGGGGAGCTGTTTTTT,CASSLSGQTTGELFF
TRBD1,.,TRBV19,16,TRBJ2-2,TGTGCCAGTAGTCATTGGGACAGGGGGAACACCGGGGAGCTGTTTTTT,CASSHWDRGNTGELFF
.,.,TRBV15,16,TRBJ2-7,TGTGCCACCAGCAGAGATCATAGCCTCGGCGCCTACGAGCAGTACTTC,CATSRDHSLGAYEQYF
TRBD1,.,TRBV11-1,15,TRBJ1-1,TGTGCCAGCAGCGAACAGGGGGCTGTGAACACTGAAGCTTTCTTT,CASSEQGAVNTEAFF
.,.,TRBV2,17,TRBJ2-6,TGTGCCAGCAGCAGTAGCGGATTCAGCTCTGGGGCCAACGTCCTGACTTTC,CASSSSGFSSGANVLTF
.,.,TRBV18,16,TRBJ1-4,TGTGCCAGCTCAAACAGGACCAGGACCTATAATGAAAAACTGTTTTTT,CASSNRTRTYNEKLFF
.,.,TRBV4-3,15,TRBJ1-2,TGCGCCAGCAGCCAAGTACAGGGTTATCTCTATGGCTACACCTTC,CASSQVQGYLYGYTF
.,.,TRBV19,15,TRBJ2-1,TGTGCCAGTAGTATATTCGGAAATCCCATTAATGAGCAGTTCTTC,CASSIFGNPINEQFF
TRBD2,.,TRBV18,13,TRBJ2-1,TGTGCCAGCTCACCGGGGACTAGCAATGAGCAGTTCTTC,CASSPGTSNEQFF
TRBD2,.,TRBV6-5,14,TRBJ2-7,TGTGCCAGCAGTCGACCGGGGGGAGCCTACGAGCAGTACTTC,CASSRPGGAYEQYF